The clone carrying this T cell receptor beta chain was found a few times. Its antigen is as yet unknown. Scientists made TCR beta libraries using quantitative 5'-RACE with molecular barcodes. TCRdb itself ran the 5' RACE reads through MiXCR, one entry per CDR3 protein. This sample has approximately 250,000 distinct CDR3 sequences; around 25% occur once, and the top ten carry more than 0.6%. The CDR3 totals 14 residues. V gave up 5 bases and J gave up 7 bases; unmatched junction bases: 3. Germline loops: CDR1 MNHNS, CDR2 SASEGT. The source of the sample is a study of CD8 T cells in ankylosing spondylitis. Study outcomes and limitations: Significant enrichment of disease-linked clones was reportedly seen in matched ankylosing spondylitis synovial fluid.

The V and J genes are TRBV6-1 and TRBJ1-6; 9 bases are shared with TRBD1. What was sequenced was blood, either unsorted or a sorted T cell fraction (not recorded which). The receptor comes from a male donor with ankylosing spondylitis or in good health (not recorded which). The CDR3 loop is CASSRDRANSPLHF. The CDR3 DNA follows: TGTGCCAGCAGTCGGGACAGGGCGAATTCACCCCTCCACTTT.